The 9 T cell receptor beta chains listed next were all sequenced from one sample in a study of blood T cell repertoires in COVID-19 (dated by TCRdb to 2020 to 2021). Libraries were prepared through the immunoSEQ multiplex PCR assay. In its TCRdb copy, this immuneACCESS table keeps in-frame sequences only and misses some clones. Where compared with another copy, unresolved V genes explain less than half of these, and the others have no known cause. Counted in this sample were approximately 340,000 clones; approximately 86% of them appeared once. Of the sample, around 8.9% is held by the ten largest clones. Specimen: peripheral blood. Receptors were obtained from a man aged 25 to 40 with COVID-19, enrolled during active disease.

About this clone itself: One junction end disagrees with the germline gene, perhaps due to a read error. This chain connects TRBV5-1 to TRBJ2-3, with TRBD1 identical over 8 bases. The CDR3 totals 16 residues. CDR1 and CDR2 from the germline V gene are SGHRS and YFSETQ. CDR3: CASSARPDRGTDTQYF. The DNA of the CDR3 is TGCGCCAGCAGCGCTAGACCAGACAGGGGCACGGATACGCAGTATTTT.

The CDR3 DNA reads as TGTGCCAGCAGCCATAGGACAATCACAGATACGCAGTATTTT. As protein: CASSHRTITDTQYF. V gene TRBV16 combines with J gene TRBJ2-3; D possibly corresponds to TRBD1 (5 bases). Germline V gene sequence: CDR1 KGHSY, CDR2 FQNENV. The CDR3 contains 14 residues. V was trimmed by 3 bases and J by 2 bases, leaving 9 bases between them.

This clone was seen only once. The V and J genes are TRBV4-3 and TRBJ2-7, with 9 positions matching TRBD1. Germline V lookup: CDR1 LGHNA, CDR2 YSLEER. CDR3 length equals 15 residues. The V and J ends lost 3 bases and 4 bases, in that order; junction bases with no gene match: 7. CDR3 protein: CASSQTQGARYEQYF. CDR3 coding DNA: TGCGCCAGCAGCCAGACACAGGGGGCGCGTTACGAGCAGTACTTC.

For the CDR3, the DNA is TGTGCCAGCAGCTCAGAAGAGACAGGAGTTGAAAAACTGTTTTTT. Encoded protein: CASSSEETGVEKLFF. The chain uses TRBV5-4 and TRBJ1-4; tentatively, D is TRBD1 (6 bases). V shed 3 bases and J shed 7 bases, with 16 bases lying between them. This CDR3 is built from 15 residues. Germline CDR1 SGHNT, CDR2 YYREEE (reference sequence).

This clone was detected once. The gene calls are TRBV30 and TRBJ1-1; no clear D gene. Trimming cost V 5 bases and J 1 base, with 11 bases left between them. Germline V CDR1 and CDR2: GTSNPN, SVGIG (reference sequence). The CDR3 runs 13 residues. The CDR3 reads CAWVQRRNTEAFF. The CDR3 bases are TGTGCCTGGGTCCAGCGGCGGAACACTGAAGCTTTCTTT. Complete variable domain (other parts from reference TRBV30 and TRBJ1-1): SQTIHQWPATLVQPVGSPLSLECTVEGTSNPNLYWYRQAAGRGLQLLFYSVGIGQISSEVPQNLSASRPQDRQFILSSKKLLLSDSGFYLCAWVQRRNTEAFFGQGTRLTVV.

V usage is TRBV11-2 and J usage is TRBJ2-2; maybe TRBD2 (6 bases). CDR1 is SGHAT, CDR2 FQNNGV, per germline. The CDR3 is made up of 14 amino acids. Trimming left V 11 bases short and J 3 bases short, with 16 bases between. CDR3 sequence: CAGIPVADTGELFF. CDR3 coding DNA: TGTGCCGGTATTCCAGTAGCGGACACCGGGGAGCTGTTTTTT.

V usage is TRBV5-1 and J usage is TRBJ1-2; 9 bases agree with TRBD1. CDR1 and CDR2 (germline): SGHRS, YFSETQ. With 2 bases clipped from V and 5 bases from J, the junction kept 7 bases outside the gene matches. The length of the CDR3 is 15 residues. CDR3 nucleotide sequence: TGCGCCAGCAGCTTCGAACAGGGGGCCCATTATGGCTACACCTTC. Encoded protein: CASSFEQGAHYGYTF.

This clone came up a few times. J is TRBJ1-2 and V is TRBV4-2; 8 bases fit TRBD1. CDR3 length equals 16 residues. J was trimmed by 7 bases and V by 0 bases; bases with no gene match: 10. Germline V gene data show CDR1 as LGHNA and CDR2 as YNFKEQ. CDR3 loop: CASSQEVGQGSTGYTF. The CDR3 DNA sequence: TGTGCCAGCAGCCAAGAGGTAGGACAGGGATCTACTGGCTACACCTTC.

This clone has only one observation. This sequence joins TRBV6-1 and TRBJ1-3; no clear D. V was shortened by 6 bases and J by 0 bases, with 6 bases between the two germline ends. Germline V gene lookup returns CDR1 MNHNS and CDR2 SASEGT. The CDR3 length is 13 residues. CDR3 coding DNA: TGTGCCAGCAGCGGGTCCTCTGGAAACACCATATATTTT. It codes for CASSGSSGNTIYF.